The entry that follows covers one T cell receptor (beta chain) sequence. Its antigen is as yet unknown. The germline V gene has CDR1 SGHVS and CDR2 FNYEAQ. V lost 1 base and J 4 bases, leaving 8 bases between the germline ends. The CDR3 sequence is 14 residues long. This specimen belongs to a study of cytomegalovirus exposure and HLA in healthy donors. Points from the study as a whole: Segments of the TCR beta V type were, in most cases, productive about 90% or about 30% of the time in an earlier analysis.

This PCR relied on a set of 60 Vbeta primers and 13 Jbeta primers. The method was immunoSEQ multiplex PCR; TCRdb's version includes in-frame clones alone and lacks a portion of them. The sample carries roughly 140,000 clones, approximately 82% recorded once. The rearrangement joins TRBV7-6 to TRBJ2-1; D might be TRBD2 (5 bases). This receptor was taken from a woman aged 55-75 years in good health and CMV-seropositive. The sequenced material came from PBMCs. The CDR3 DNA sequence: TGTGCCAGCAGCTTAGTTGGAGGATACAATGAGCAGTTCTTC. This gives the protein CASSLVGGYNEQFF.